This T cell receptor beta chain appears in the sequencing data of a study of T cell responses to AZD1222 COVID-19 vaccine. Only in-frame clones appear in the TCRdb table, and some are missing; sequencing was by immunoSEQ multiplex PCR. The top ten hold about 3.8% of the sample, which has some 150,000 clones, around four fifths seen once. The V and J ends lost 4 bases and 3 bases, in that order; junction bases with no gene match: 6. Germline V gene lookup returns CDR1 LGHDT and CDR2 YNNKEL (reference sequence). The CDR3 sequence is 17 residues long. The study's findings and limits: Spike-specific TCR repertoires showed rising breadth and depth after two AZD1222 doses. Nearly half of spike-specific TCRs reportedly go after variant regions that carry no mutations. Donors were chiefly white British, with a greater number of females, and clonal diversity was perhaps underestimated.

About this clone: Antigen unknown.

The sequenced sample was peripheral blood, obtained on day 0 of MenACWY control vaccination. The chain recombines TRBV3-1 (or the pseudogene TRBV3-2) with TRBJ2-1; 13 nucleotides match TRBD2. This receptor was obtained from an adult in good health. The CDR3 loop is CASSPWTSGGRYNEQFF. The CDR3 DNA reads TGTGCCAGCAGCCCCTGGACTAGCGGGGGCCGCTACAATGAGCAGTTCTTC.